The rows below give T cell receptor beta chains drawn from one sample of a study of T cell changes during pregnancy in multiple sclerosis. Clones were sequenced by immunoSEQ multiplex PCR, and TCRdb holds only the in-frame ones, with some missing. Among about 36,000 clones, 93% were seen once, and the ten largest hold approximately 0.44%. The sequenced sample was CD4+ T cells from peripheral blood mononuclear cells, obtained in the first trimester of pregnancy. These receptor sequences come from a female donor with multiple sclerosis, enrolled in a pregnancy study. Both conserved end residues are part of each CDR3. D genes are given only for firm matches. Size values are once, few and many counts, or a class for expanded clones, and some rows have none.

TRBD1,15,TRBJ1-1,.,TRBV9,CASSVGAGGPHEAFF,TGTGCCAGCAGCGTAGGAGCAGGGGGCCCCCATGAAGCTTTCTTT
TRBD1,14,TRBJ1-5,.,TRBV6-6,CASSSGTVNQPQHF,TGTGCCAGCAGTTCAGGGACAGTGAATCAGCCCCAGCATTTT
.,16,TRBJ2-5,.,TRBV5-1,CASSLGYQTYQETQYF,TGCGCCAGCAGCTTGGGCTACCAAACCTACCAAGAGACCCAGTACTTC
.,15,TRBJ1-4,.,TRBV5-4,CASSPAGGANEKLFF,TGTGCCAGCAGCCCGGCGGGGGGGGCTAATGAAAAACTGTTTTTT
.,17,TRBJ1-5,.,TRBV4-2,CASSQDFRGTSNQPQHF,TGTGCCAGCAGCCAAGATTTTCGAGGAACTAGCAATCAGCCCCAGCATTTT
TRBD2,15,TRBJ2-5,.,TRBV29-1,CSVAVGGLAPETQYF,TGCAGCGTGGCGGTAGGGGGACTAGCGCCGGAGACCCAGTACTTC
.,14,TRBJ1-1,.,TRBV5-8,CASSLGLKNTEAFF,TGTGCCAGCAGCTTGGGGCTTAAGAACACTGAAGCTTTCTTT
.,13,TRBJ1-5,.,TRBV7-2,CASSLTHKQPQHF,TGTGCCAGCAGCCTAACCCATAAGCAGCCCCAGCATTTT
TRBD1,14,TRBJ2-5,.,TRBV11-1,CASSQDRVEGPQYF,TGTGCCAGCAGCCAAGACAGGGTAGAGGGCCCCCAGTACTTC
TRBD1,14,TRBJ2-7,.,TRBV28,CASSLTGGDYEQYF,TGTGCCAGCAGTTTGACAGGGGGGGACTACGAGCAGTACTTC
.,14,TRBJ1-2,.,TRBV18,CASSPARQQYGYTF,TGTGCCAGCTCACCAGCGAGACAGCAATATGGCTACACCTTC
.,14,TRBJ1-1,.,TRBV13,CASSLRGGVAEAFF,TGTGCCAGCAGCTTAAGAGGAGGGGTGGCTGAAGCTTTCTTT
.,18,TRBJ2-2,.,TRBV27,CASSLSNFFGRSAGELFF,TGTGCCAGCAGTTTATCGAATTTTTTCGGTAGGAGCGCCGGGGAGCTGTTTTTT
.,13,TRBJ2-7,.,TRBV10-2,CASSLSGKREQYF,TGCGCCAGCAGCCTTAGCGGTAAAAGGGAGCAGTACTTC
TRBD1,15,TRBJ2-7,.,TRBV5-1,CASSLAVTGGGEQYF,TGCGCCAGCAGCTTGGCCGTGACAGGGGGAGGCGAGCAGTACTTC
.,17,TRBJ1-3,.,TRBV4-3,CASSQDIPGLSGNTIYF,TGCGCCAGCAGCCAAGATATCCCAGGGCTGTCTGGAAACACCATATATTTT
.,13,TRBJ2-1,.,TRBV10-3,CAICPGRSNEQFF,TGTGCCATCTGTCCGGGTCGGAGTAATGAGCAGTTCTTC
TRBD1,15,TRBJ2-4,.,TRBV5-1,CASSSMDRQKNIQYF,TGCGCCAGCAGCTCCATGGACAGGCAAAAAAACATTCAGTACTTC
.,13,TRBJ2-7,.,TRBV7-2,CASSVGVSYEQYF,TGTGCCAGCAGCGTCGGAGTCTCCTACGAGCAGTACTTC
.,15,TRBJ2-1,.,TRBV19,CASSIRGPPPNEQFF,TGTGCCAGTAGTATAAGAGGGCCTCCCCCCAATGAGCAGTTCTTC
TRBD1,16,TRBJ1-1,.,TRBV5-1,CASSSERQGSNTEAFF,TGCGCCAGCAGCTCAGAACGACAGGGATCGAACACTGAAGCTTTCTTT
.,15,TRBJ1-4,.,TRBV4-1,CASSQDGQGWEKLFF,TGCGCCAGCAGCCAAGATGGTCAGGGTTGGGAAAAACTGTTTTTT
.,15,TRBJ2-5,.,TRBV13,CASSPTRAGQETQYF,TGTGCCAGCAGCCCCACCAGGGCAGGGCAAGAGACCCAGTACTTC
TRBD2,15,TRBJ2-1,.,TRBV7-3,CASSFDRGRRNEQFF,TGTGCCAGCAGCTTCGATCGCGGGAGAAGGAATGAGCAGTTCTTC
.,16,TRBJ1-1,.,TRBV11-2,CASSSLVGDWRTEAFF,TGTGCCAGCAGCTCCTTAGTTGGAGACTGGAGGACTGAAGCTTTCTTT
TRBD2,16,TRBJ2-2,.,TRBV19,CASRMGLAGGPGELFF,TGTGCCAGTAGAATGGGACTAGCGGGAGGGCCGGGGGAGCTGTTTTTT
TRBD2,21,TRBJ2-1,once,TRBV5-1,CASSTLAGGPDLAALYNEQFF,TGCGCCAGCAGCACCTTAGCGGGAGGGCCCGATCTGGCAGCACTTTACAATGAGCAGTTCTTC
.,13,TRBJ2-7,.,TRBV5-1,CASSSTGSYEQYF,TGCGCCAGCAGCTCGACAGGTTCCTACGAGCAGTACTTC
.,14,TRBJ1-2,.,TRBV5-4,CASSLARQTHGYTF,TGTGCCAGCAGCTTGGCGCGTCAAACCCATGGCTACACCTTC
.,13,TRBJ1-1,.,TRBV7-2,CASSQTGNTEAFF,TGTGCCAGCAGTCAAACAGGGAACACTGAAGCTTTCTTT
TRBD1,14,TRBJ2-1,.,TRBV25-1,CASKRTGALGEQFF,TGTGCCAGCAAACGGACAGGGGCTCTTGGTGAGCAGTTCTTC
TRBD1,14,TRBJ1-5,.,TRBV10-2,CATRTGGGNQPQHF,TGCGCCACCAGGACAGGGGGTGGCAATCAGCCCCAGCATTTT
TRBD1,15,TRBJ1-2,.,TRBV7-2,CASSPRQGFNSGYTF,TGTGCCAGCAGCCCCCGACAGGGGTTCAATAGTGGCTACACCTTC
TRBD1,17,TRBJ2-6,.,TRBV5-1,CASSLAGTGTGANVLTF,TGCGCCAGCAGCTTGGCCGGGACAGGCACCGGGGCCAACGTCCTGACTTTC
TRBD1,16,TRBJ1-2,.,TRBV18,CASSPGTELKGHGYTF,TGTGCCAGCTCACCAGGGACAGAGTTAAAGGGCCATGGCTACACCTTC
TRBD2,17,TRBJ2-3,.,TRBV5-1,CASSLAFMAGGGDTQYF,TGCGCCAGCAGCTTGGCTTTTATGGCGGGAGGTGGAGATACGCAGTATTTT
TRBD1,19,TRBJ1-3,.,TRBV4-1,CASSIGTGGQSISGNTIYF,TGCGCCAGCAGCATTGGGACAGGGGGCCAATCCATCTCTGGAAACACCATATATTTT
.,14,TRBJ1-5,once,TRBV28,CASRGGVLNQPQHF,TGTGCCAGCAGGGGGGGGGTCTTGAATCAGCCCCAGCATTTT
.,15,TRBJ2-5,.,TRBV9,CASSVGVGGRETQYF,TGTGCCAGCAGCGTAGGAGTGGGGGGTAGGGAGACCCAGTACTTC
TRBD1,15,TRBJ2-1,.,TRBV10-3,CAIRTGTADYNEQFF,TGTGCCATCAGAACCGGGACAGCAGACTACAATGAGCAGTTCTTC
.,12,TRBJ1-2,.,TRBV19,CASTSGLYGYTF,TGTGCCAGTACGTCAGGACTTTATGGCTACACCTTC
TRBD1,15,TRBJ2-2,once,TRBV2,CASRATGGDTGELFF,TGTGCCAGCAGGGCGACAGGGGGGGACACCGGGGAGCTGTTTTTT